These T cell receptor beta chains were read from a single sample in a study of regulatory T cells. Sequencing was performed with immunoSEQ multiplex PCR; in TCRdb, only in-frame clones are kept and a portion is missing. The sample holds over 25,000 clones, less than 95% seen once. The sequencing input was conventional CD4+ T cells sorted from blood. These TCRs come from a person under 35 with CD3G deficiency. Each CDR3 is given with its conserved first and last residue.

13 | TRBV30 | CAWSVAGAEKLFF
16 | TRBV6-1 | CASSEHTGGAGEKLFF
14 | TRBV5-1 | CASSLAITGYGYTF
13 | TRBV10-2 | CASRTFANTEAFF
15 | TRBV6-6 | CASRPSGTRNYEQYF
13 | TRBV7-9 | CASSLRGRNTIYF
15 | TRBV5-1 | CASSLAGYWADTQYF
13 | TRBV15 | CATSREQEETQYF
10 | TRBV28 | CASKSNEQFF
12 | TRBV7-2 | CASSLTGREQYF
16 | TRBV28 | CASRGPLAGGADTQYF
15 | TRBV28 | CASSAPSSGANVLTF
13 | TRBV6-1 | CASGQYGSYEQYF
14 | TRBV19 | CASSITIRNYGYTF
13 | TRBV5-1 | CASSFGQPYGYTF
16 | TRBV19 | CASSISRRPAAGELFF
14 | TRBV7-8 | CASSAGHGRNEQFF
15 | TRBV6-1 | CASSPLTGGGTEAFF
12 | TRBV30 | CAWSLNGETQYF
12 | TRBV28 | CASSWQGYGYTF